These 17 T cell receptor beta chains came from one sample sequenced in a study of OX40 agonist ivuxolimab in advanced cancers. Some clones are missing from TCRdb's copy, which holds only in-frame ones; the method was immunoSEQ multiplex PCR. Among tens of thousands of clones, 85% to 90% were seen once, and the ten largest hold around 21%. The sample here was CD4+ or CD8+ T cells sorted from blood, taken in a trial of the OX40 agonist ivuxolimab. The receptors shown here come from an adult with an advanced solid tumor such as melanoma, head and neck, liver or kidney cancer.

The rearrangement links TRBV27 to TRBJ1-2; the D is unclear. The CDR3 is made up of 13 amino acids. Trimming removed 5 bases from V and 8 bases from J, with 15 bases in between. CDR1 and CDR2 from the germline V gene are MNHEY and SMNVEV (reference sequence). CDR3 sequence: CASSPGILGGYTF. For the CDR3, the DNA is TGTGCCAGCAGTCCCGGGATCCTAGGAGGCTACACCTTC.

The genes are TRBV11-3 and TRBJ1-4; D gene ambiguous. Germline V gene lookup returns CDR1 SGHNT and CDR2 YENEEA. V was cut by 1 base and J by 3 bases, with 6 bases left in between. This CDR3 has 14 residues. CDR3: CASSLAQPNEKLFF. The CDR3, as DNA: TGTGCCAGCAGCTTAGCACAGCCTAATGAAAAACTGTTTTTT.

The chain has TRBV4-2 and TRBJ2-3; D possibly corresponds to TRBD2 (7 bases). The CDR3 runs 17 residues. Germline V gene lookup returns CDR1 LGHNA and CDR2 YNFKEQ. The V and J ends lost 0 bases and 3 bases respectively, with 16 bases between them. CDR3 amino acids: CASSQDGGGGRTDTQYF. For the CDR3, the DNA is TGTGCCAGCAGCCAAGATGGAGGGGGGGGCCGGACAGATACGCAGTATTTT.

The chain recombines TRBV5-4 with TRBJ2-7; D remains unclear. This CDR3 is 14 amino acids long. CDR1 and CDR2 (germline): SGHNT, YYREEE (reference sequence). Deletions cut 0 bases from V and 2 bases from J, with 9 bases between. CDR3 coding DNA: TGTGCCAGCAGCTTGGAGGGCCTTGCCTACGAGCAGTACTTC. Translating it yields CASSLEGLAYEQYF.

The chain couples TRBV27 to TRBJ2-1; maybe TRBD2 (5 bases). Germline V gives CDR1 MNHEY, CDR2 SMNVEV (reference sequence). V lost 7 bases, J lost 10 bases, and 20 bases lay in between. This CDR3 region has 14 residues. CDR3 coding DNA: TGTGCCAGCAAGGGCGGACTTGAGATTAGAGAGCAGTTCTTC. It specifies CASKGGLEIREQFF.

V is TRBV9 and J is TRBJ1-3, with a possible D match to TRBD1 (5 bases). V was pared by 4 bases and J by 0 bases, with 11 bases between. CDR1 and CDR2 (germline): SGDLS, YYNGEE. The CDR3 consists of 15 residues. The CDR3 is CASSRDGFSGNTIYF. CDR3 nucleotides: TGTGCCAGCAGCCGGGACGGCTTCTCTGGAAACACCATATATTTT.

The chain combines TRBV11-2 with TRBJ2-2; the D gene is possibly TRBD2 (5 bases). V was cut by 9 bases and J by 3 bases, with 11 bases left in between. The CDR3 runs 13 residues. Per the germline V gene, CDR1 is SGHAT and CDR2 is FQNNGV. CDR3 residues: CASRSGDTGELFF. CDR3 nucleotide sequence: TGTGCCAGTCGAAGCGGCGACACCGGGGAGCTGTTTTTT.

The V and J genes are TRBV7-9 and TRBJ2-3; no firm D call. The V and J ends lost 1 base and 2 bases respectively, with 13 bases between them. Germline V lookup: CDR1 SEHNR, CDR2 FQNEAQ (reference sequence). This CDR3 is built from 16 residues. In nucleotides, the CDR3 is TGTGCCAGCAGCTTAGGGTCGACACTCTCCACAGATACGCAGTATTTT. Protein product: CASSLGSTLSTDTQYF.

The table lists this clone with a count of one. The V and J genes are TRBV28 and TRBJ2-3, with D perhaps TRBD1 (6 bases). CDR1 and CDR2 (germline): MDHEN, SYDVKM. The CDR3 consists of 15 residues. The V end was cut by 7 bases, the J end by 3 bases, with 17 bases between. CDR3 nucleotide sequence: TGTGCCAGCAATAAACAGGGCAGGGGAACAGATACGCAGTATTTT. The encoded protein is CASNKQGRGTDTQYF.

The chain uses TRBV5-8 and TRBJ1-1; D unclear. The CDR3 loop spans 13 amino acids. Looked up from germline, CDR1 is SGHTS and CDR2 is YDEGEE. Between the trimmed V and J ends, which lost 0 bases and 4 bases, there was a span of 7 bases. The chain's CDR3 is CASSLAWGTEAFF. As DNA, the CDR3 is TGTGCCAGCAGCTTGGCCTGGGGCACTGAAGCTTTCTTT.

V is TRBV30 and J is TRBJ1-3, with TRBD1 as a possible D gene (6 bases). Trimming left V 3 bases short and J 4 bases short, with 13 bases between. Germline V gives CDR1 GTSNPN, CDR2 SVGIG (reference sequence). The CDR3 is made up of 14 amino acids. This CDR3 is CAWRDWGLGNTIYF. Written as DNA, the CDR3 is TGTGCCTGGAGAGATTGGGGGCTGGGAAACACCATATATTTT.

The rearrangement links TRBV28 to TRBJ2-3; D ambiguous. Germline CDR1 reads MDHEN; CDR2 reads SYDVKM. The CDR3 contains 10 residues. V was trimmed by 6 bases and J by 7 bases, leaving 5 bases between them. CDR3 sequence: CASSTYTQYF. Written as DNA, the CDR3 is TGTGCCAGCAGCACTTATACGCAGTATTTT. Complete variable domain (other parts from reference TRBV28 and TRBJ2-3): DVKVTQSSRYLVKRTGEKVFLECVQDMDHENMFWYRQDPGLGLRLIYFSYDVKMKEKGDIPEGYSVSREKKERFSLILESASTNQTSMYLCASSTYTQYFGPGTRLTVL.

The chain is built from TRBV12-5 and TRBJ2-5, with D perhaps TRBD2 (5 bases). This CDR3 is 13 amino acids long. V was pared by 6 bases and J by 4 bases, with 12 bases between. CDR1 is LGHNT, CDR2 FRNRAP, per germline. The CDR3 loop is CASGPDWTETQYF. In DNA, the CDR3 is TGTGCTAGTGGCCCGGACTGGACAGAGACCCAGTACTTC. Using reference TRBV12-5 and TRBJ2-5 for the parts outside the CDR3, the full variable domain is DARVTQTPRHKVTEMGQEVTMRCQPILGHNTVFWYRQTMMQGLELLAYFRNRAPLDDSGMPKDRFSAEMPDATLATLKIQPSEPRDSAVYFCASGPDWTETQYFGPGTRLLVL.

This chain joins TRBV2 and TRBJ2-5; 7 bases line up with TRBD1. The length of the CDR3 is 15 residues. Trimming cost V 3 bases and J 5 bases; bases outside gene matches: 9. Germline CDR1 reads SNHLY; CDR2 reads FYNNEI. The DNA for the CDR3 is TGTGCCAGCAGTGAGATACGACAGGGTGGGGAGACCCAGTACTTC. Translating it yields CASSEIRQGGETQYF.

The chain links TRBV29-1 to TRBJ2-7, with 9 bases that match TRBD1. J gave up 6 bases and V 5 bases, and 17 bases lay outside the gene matches. Germline CDR1 SQVTM, CDR2 ANQGSEA. This CDR3 contains 16 residues. Here the CDR3 reads CSVLGVRDRDYFEQYF. In DNA form, the CDR3 reads TGCAGCGTTCTTGGTGTTCGGGACAGGGACTATTTCGAGCAGTACTTC.

The CDR3 DNA follows: TGTGCCAGCAGTGATGGGACAGACTATGGCTACACCTTC. It is translated as CASSDGTDYGYTF. The genes are TRBV6-5 and TRBJ1-2; 7 bases line up with TRBD1. From germline, CDR1 is MNHEY and CDR2 SVGAGI. With V trimmed by 5 bases and J by 3 bases, 3 bases remained unmatched. The CDR3 runs to 13 residues.

The chain employs TRBV7-9 and TRBJ2-1; 10 positions agree with TRBD2. The V segment lost 3 bases and the J segment 7 bases; nucleotides outside the gene matches: 6. The CDR3 extends over 15 amino acids. Germline lookup yields CDR1 SEHNR and CDR2 FQNEAQ (reference sequence). CDR3 loop: CASSFVSGRVNEQFF. CDR3 coding DNA: TGTGCCAGCAGCTTCGTCAGCGGGAGGGTAAATGAGCAGTTCTTC.